The 23 T cell receptor beta chains listed next were all sequenced from one sample in a study of response to subunit inactivated influenza vaccine (dated by TCRdb to between 2017 and 2018). The library came from RT-PCR. The sequencer was an Illumina HiSeq 2500. In TCRdb, the public reads were trimmed at Q25 with fastp and aligned with MiXCR, with productive beta chains retained. Here each entry gathers all rows of one CDR3 protein and keeps the most common genes and DNA. Across this sample there are approximately 490,000 distinct CDR3 sequences, with approximately 6.9% seen only once. The ten largest clones take up around 14% of the sample. The source was PBMCs from blood, collected 23 months after vaccination. These receptors originate from a man aged 50 to 69 who received an inactivated influenza vaccine. Donor details come from another sample of the same person, matched by shared clones.

There are a few counts of this clonotype. The chain couples TRBV7-6 to TRBJ2-1; D is unclear. The germline V gene encodes CDR1 SGHVS and CDR2 FNYEAQ. The length of the CDR3 is 16 residues. Trimming took 5 bases from V and 3 from J, leaving 17 bases between them. In DNA form, the CDR3 reads TGTGCCAGCAGCCCCCTAGGCCAGCCCCTCTACAATGAGCAGTTCTTC. Translating it yields CASSPLGQPLYNEQFF.

At least ten counts were recorded for this clonotype. This chain uses TRBV20-1 with TRBJ2-3; TRBD2 matches at 10 bases. Germline loops: CDR1 DFQATT, CDR2 SNEGSKA (reference sequence). This CDR3 contains 16 residues. V was pared by 3 bases and J by 0 bases, with 6 bases of the junction left unmatched. This CDR3 reads CSASGAGGSSTDTQYF. The CDR3 DNA is TGCAGTGCTAGCGGAGCGGGAGGGTCTAGCACAGATACGCAGTATTTT.

This rearrangement joins TRBV29-1 to TRBJ2-5; no clear D. Looked up from germline, CDR1 is SQVTM and CDR2 is ANQGSEA. The CDR3 is made up of 12 amino acids. Trimming removed 7 bases at V and 3 bases at J, with 12 bases between. CDR3 loop: CSARPKEETQYF. The CDR3 coding sequence is TGCAGCGCTCGACCCAAGGAAGAGACCCAGTACTTC.

V gene TRBV20-1 combines with J gene TRBJ1-6, with D unclear. V was cut by 1 base and J by 7 bases, with 11 bases left in between. CDR3 size: 14 residues. CDR1 is DFQATT, CDR2 SNEGSKA, per germline (reference sequence). CDR3 in amino acids: CSARAGSGNSPLHF. The CDR3 bases are TGCAGTGCTAGAGCGGGATCGGGGAATTCACCCCTCCACTTT.

The rearrangement links TRBV2 to TRBJ1-2, with D unresolved. V gave up 0 bases and J gave up 2 bases, with 10 bases separating them. The CDR3 extends over 15 amino acids. The V gene's germline CDR1 is SNHLY and CDR2 FYNNEI. CDR3 DNA: TGTGCCAGCAGTGAAGCCAGGCAGACGAACTATGGCTACACCTTC. It yields the protein CASSEARQTNYGYTF. Together with reference TRBV2 and TRBJ1-2, the CDR3 gives the full variable domain: EPEVTQTPSHQVTQMGQEVILRCVPISNHLYFYWYRQILGQKVEFLVSFYNNEISEKSEIFDDQFSVERPDGSNFTLKIRSTKLEDSAMYFCASSEARQTNYGYTFGSGTRLTVV.

CDR3 nucleotide sequence: TGTGCCAGCAGCTTATCCGCAGGTTATGGCTACACCTTC. Encoded protein: CASSLSAGYGYTF. The chain is built from TRBV7-2 and TRBJ1-2, with D hard to call. V was pared by 2 bases and J by 5 bases, with 9 bases between. The CDR3 covers 13 residues. Germline-derived CDR1 and CDR2 are SGHTA and FQGNSA.

This clonotype was observed many times. The rearrangement links TRBV6-2 or TRBV6-3 to TRBJ2-3; TRBD2 aligns across 10 bases. CDR3 size: 16 residues. V was pared by 7 bases and J by 2 bases, with 9 bases of the junction left unmatched. CDR1 is MNHEY and CDR2 is SVGEGT in the germline V gene. The CDR3 sequence is CASKPLAGGSTDTQYF. The CDR3 region has the DNA TGTGCCAGCAAACCATTAGCGGGAGGCTCCACAGATACGCAGTATTTT.

In its sample, this clonotype was seen many times. CDR3 amino acids: CASSLGGSGNQETQYF. The CDR3 nucleotides are TGCGCCAGCAGCTTGGGTGGTTCGGGAAATCAAGAGACCCAGTACTTC. The gene calls are TRBV5-1 and TRBJ2-5, with D perhaps TRBD2 (5 bases). Germline V gene data show CDR1 as SGHRS and CDR2 as YFSETQ. Trimming stripped 0 bases from V and 2 bases from J, with 14 bases between. The CDR3 covers 16 residues. The full variable domain, completed using reference TRBV5-1 and TRBJ2-5, is KAGVTQTPRYLIKTRGQQVTLSCSPISGHRSVSWYQQTPGQGLQFLFEYFSETQRNKGNFPGRFSGRQFSNSRSEMNVSTLELGDSALYLCASSLGGSGNQETQYFGPGTRLLVL.

On this clonotype: A much larger clone lies one base from this, so it may be a read error. The J gene is TRBJ2-3, the V gene TRBV9, with TRBD2 identical over 7 bases. The V and J ends lost 4 bases and 6 bases, in that order; junction bases with no gene match: 11. In germline, CDR1 is SGDLS, CDR2 YYNGEE. CDR3 length equals 15 residues. In DNA form, the CDR3 reads TGTGCCAGCAGCCCCTTTTTACTAGCGATTGATACGCAGTATTTT. As protein: CASSPFLLAIDTQYF.

This clonotype was observed at least ten times. CDR3 protein: CASSSLGLAGDQETQYF. The CDR3 bases are TGTGCCAGCAGCTCGCTGGGACTAGCGGGGGATCAAGAGACCCAGTACTTC. The chain employs TRBV27 and TRBJ2-5; TRBD2 matches 14 bases. CDR3 size: 17 residues. Germline V lookup: CDR1 MNHEY, CDR2 SMNVEV (reference sequence). The J segment lost 2 bases and the V segment lost 6 bases, leaving 8 bases of the junction unmatched.

This chain connects TRBV7-8 to TRBJ2-1; D gene unclear. V lost 2 bases to trimming and J lost 8 bases, with 16 bases between them. The CDR3 is 15 amino acids. The germline gives CDR1 SGHVS, CDR2 FQNEAQ. CDR3 in DNA: TGTGCCAGCAGCTTAAACAGAATACTGACACATGAGCAGTTCTTC. Protein: CASSLNRILTHEQFF.

This clonotype was recorded at least ten times. The gene calls are TRBV6-5 and TRBJ1-4, with no clear D. Germline CDR1 reads MNHEY; CDR2 reads SVGAGI. The CDR3 has 15 residues. Trimming pared 0 bases from V and 5 bases from J, leaving 10 bases between. The CDR3 region is CASSYSPGRNEKLFF. The CDR3 bases are TGTGCCAGCAGTTACTCTCCCGGGAGGAATGAAAAACTGTTTTTT.

This clonotype was observed a few times. J is TRBJ2-3 and V is TRBV4-3; 10 bases align to TRBD2. The CDR3 contains 18 residues. In germline, CDR1 is LGHNA, CDR2 YSLEER. The V and J ends lost 0 bases and 6 bases, in that order; junction bases with no gene match: 12. The CDR3 loop is CASSQDLLAGAPQDTQYF. CDR3 bases: TGCGCCAGCAGCCAAGATTTGCTAGCGGGGGCTCCCCAGGATACGCAGTATTTT.

This clonotype was recorded many times. The chain recombines TRBV12-3 or TRBV12-4 with TRBJ1-1; tentative D call: TRBD1 (6 bases). The V end was cut by 5 bases, the J end by 8 bases, with 15 bases between. The CDR3 length is 13 residues. The CDR3 DNA reads TGTGCCAGCAGTCCTGGACAGTTGGGAGAAGCTTTCTTT. This codes for CASSPGQLGEAFF.

The V and J genes are TRBV20-1 and TRBJ2-3; 9 nucleotides align to TRBD2. The CDR3 length is 14 residues. The junction had 9 bases not matched to a gene; V was cut back by 5 bases and J by 6 bases. CDR1 and CDR2 (germline): DFQATT, SNEGSKA (reference sequence). The CDR3 loop is CSAAAGGGMDTQYF. The CDR3 DNA reads TGCAGTGCTGCCGCGGGAGGGGGTATGGATACGCAGTATTTT.

This clonotype occurred many times. The chain recombines TRBV7-2 with TRBJ2-1, with D uncertain. The CDR3 spans 14 residues. V was pared by 2 bases and J by 5 bases, with 10 bases between. CDR1 and CDR2 from the germline V gene are SGHTA and FQGNSA. This CDR3 reads CASSLRYQNNEQFF. CDR3 nucleotides: TGTGCCAGCAGCTTACGGTACCAGAACAATGAGCAGTTCTTC.

V usage is TRBV9 and J usage is TRBJ2-1, with D perhaps being TRBD1 or TRBD2 (6 bases each). The CDR3 spans 15 residues. Trimming removed 1 base at V and 8 bases at J, with 16 bases between. In germline, CDR1 is SGDLS, CDR2 YYNGEE. The CDR3 sequence: CASSVLGGPQYEQFF. The CDR3 nucleotides read TGTGCCAGCAGCGTACTGGGGGGCCCACAATATGAGCAGTTCTTC.

The V call is TRBV5-5, the J call TRBJ2-7, with unresolved D. The CDR3 runs to 14 residues. Trimming took 3 bases from V and 4 from J, leaving 14 bases between them. Germline V gives CDR1 SGHKS, CDR2 YYEKEE (reference sequence). The CDR3 sequence: CASSSEGSGYEQYF. The DNA of the CDR3 is TGTGCCAGCAGCTCCGAAGGGTCTGGATACGAGCAGTACTTC.

This clonotype came up many times. The rearrangement uses TRBV12-3 or TRBV12-4 and TRBJ1-2; TRBD1 is a possible D gene (6 bases). Trimming left V 5 bases short and J 5 bases short, with 12 bases between. CDR3 length: 13 amino acids. CDR3 in DNA: TGTGCCAGCAGTCCCGACAGGCTTTATGGCTACACCTTC. It yields the protein CASSPDRLYGYTF.

This clonotype was found a few times. The chain employs TRBV21-1 and TRBJ2-7. TRBV21-1 is noted as a pseudogene. The CDR3 loop spans 16 amino acids. The CDR3, as DNA: TGTGCCAGCAGCAACTCGGTAACAGCCACCTCCTACGAGCAGTACTTC. This sequence encodes CASSNSVTATSYEQYF.

This chain connects TRBV6-5 to TRBJ2-1; 7 bases match TRBD2. Unmatched junction bases numbered 10, after V lost 2 bases and J lost 0 bases. Germline V gene sequence: CDR1 MNHEY, CDR2 SVGAGI. The CDR3 sequence is 18 residues long. CDR3 nucleotides: TGTGCCAGCAGTTACCCGCCCCGTCGGGAGGTCTCCTACAATGAGCAGTTCTTC. Translation gives CASSYPPRREVSYNEQFF.

This clonotype was seen more than once but under ten times. CDR3 sequence: CASSGWTGEGEQYF. CDR3 sequence (DNA): TGTGCCAGCAGCGGCTGGACAGGGGAGGGCGAGCAGTACTTC. This sequence joins TRBV11-2 and TRBJ2-7; 9 bases are shared with TRBD1. Germline CDR1 SGHAT, CDR2 FQNNGV. V was pared by 5 bases and J by 6 bases, with 8 bases of the junction left unmatched. The CDR3 runs to 14 residues. Together with reference TRBV11-2 and TRBJ2-7, the CDR3 gives the full variable domain: EAGVAQSPRYKIIEKRQSVAFWCNPISGHATLYWYQQILGQGPKLLIQFQNNGVVDDSQLPKDRFSAERLKGVDSTLKIQPAKLEDSAVYLCASSGWTGEGEQYFGPGTRLTVT.

This clonotype was recorded at least ten times. This chain connects TRBV14 to TRBJ1-1; TRBD1 might be the D (5 bases). Germline loops: CDR1 SGHDN, CDR2 FVKESK. V was cut by 3 bases and J by 2 bases, with 10 bases left in between. This CDR3 has 14 residues. CDR3 coding DNA: TGTGCCAGCAGCCAGGGGACCCGTAACACTGAAGCTTTCTTT. It codes for CASSQGTRNTEAFF.